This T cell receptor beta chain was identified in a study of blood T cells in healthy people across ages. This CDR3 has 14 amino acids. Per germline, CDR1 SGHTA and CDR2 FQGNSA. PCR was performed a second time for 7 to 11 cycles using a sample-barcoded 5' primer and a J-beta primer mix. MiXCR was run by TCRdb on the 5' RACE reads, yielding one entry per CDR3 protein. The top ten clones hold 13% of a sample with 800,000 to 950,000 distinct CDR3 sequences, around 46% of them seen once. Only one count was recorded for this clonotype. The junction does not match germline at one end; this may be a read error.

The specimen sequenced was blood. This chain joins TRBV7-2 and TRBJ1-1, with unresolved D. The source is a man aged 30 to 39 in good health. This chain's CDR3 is CVSSSGNRNTEAFF. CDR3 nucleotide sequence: TGTGTCAGCAGCTCAGGAAACAGGAACACTGAAGCTTTCTTT.